Shown below are 2 T cell receptor beta chains from a single sample sequenced in a study of OX40 agonist ivuxolimab in advanced cancers. The data were produced by immunoSEQ multiplex PCR, yet TCRdb's version contains in-frame clones alone and is incomplete. The sample has tens of thousands of clones; around nine tenths are singletons. The specimen was CD4+ or CD8+ T cells sorted from blood, collected in a trial of the OX40 agonist ivuxolimab. The receptors shown here come from an adult with an advanced solid tumor such as melanoma, head and neck, liver or kidney cancer.

V usage is TRBV14 and J usage is TRBJ2-5; TRBD2 might be the D (6 bases). The V gene's germline CDR1 is SGHDN and CDR2 FVKESK. V shed 5 bases and J shed 4 bases, with 17 bases lying between them. The CDR3 extends over 15 amino acids. CDR3 in amino acids: CASSYYPGVGETQYF. CDR3 bases: TGTGCCAGCAGCTACTACCCGGGAGTAGGAGAGACCCAGTACTTC.

The chain has TRBV27 and TRBJ2-5, with TRBD1 as a possible D gene (6 bases). CDR3 size: 15 residues. CDR1 is MNHEY and CDR2 is SMNVEV in the germline V gene (reference sequence). V lost 3 bases and J lost 1, with 12 bases in between. CDR3 loop: CASSFADSAQETQYF. The CDR3 DNA is TGTGCCAGCAGTTTTGCGGACAGCGCCCAAGAGACCCAGTACTTC.